This T cell receptor beta chain stems from a study of blood T cells in healthy people across ages. Primers used in a second PCR of about 7 to 12 cycles were a sample-barcoded 5' primer and a J-beta primer mix. MiXCR was run by TCRdb on the 5' RACE reads, yielding one entry per CDR3 protein. Here the sample spans around 1,700,000 distinct CDR3 sequences, 28% being singletons. This CDR3 region has 18 residues. Germline CDR1 and CDR2: LGHDT and YNNKEL (reference sequence). Trimming at V came to 2 bases and at J to 3 bases, leaving 13 bases not matched to a gene. The chain has TRBV3-1 and TRBJ2-7; TRBD2 agrees at 10 bases. The TCR comes from a woman in her twenties or thirties in good health. The sample comprised blood. In DNA, the CDR3 is TGTGCCAGCAGCCAAAGTGGGTTTAGCGGGGGGAAGGTCTACGAGCAGTACTTC. Translating gives CASSQSGFSGGKVYEQYF.